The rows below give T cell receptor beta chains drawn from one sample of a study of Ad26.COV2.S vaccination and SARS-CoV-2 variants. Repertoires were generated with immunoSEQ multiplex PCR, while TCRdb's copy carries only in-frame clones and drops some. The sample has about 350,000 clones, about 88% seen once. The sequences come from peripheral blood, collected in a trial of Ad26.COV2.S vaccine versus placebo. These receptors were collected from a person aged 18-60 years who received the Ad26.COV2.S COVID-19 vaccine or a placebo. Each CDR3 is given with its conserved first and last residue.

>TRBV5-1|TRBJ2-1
CASSQIGTSVYNEQFF
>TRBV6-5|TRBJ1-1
CASNPFGVSTEAFF
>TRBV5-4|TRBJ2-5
CASSLSVGSGSRETQYF
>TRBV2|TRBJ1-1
CASSTGTGTEAFF
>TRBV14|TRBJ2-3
CASSTHTDTQYF
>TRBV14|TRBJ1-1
CASSPGAGDSKNTEAFF
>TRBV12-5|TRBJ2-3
CASGLWEGGNTQYF
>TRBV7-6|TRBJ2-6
CASSLGRAPGANVLTF
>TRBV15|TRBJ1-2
CATSREGQRTARRNYGYTF
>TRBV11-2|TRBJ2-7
CASRPFGFADSSYEQYF
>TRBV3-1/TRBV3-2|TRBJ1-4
CASSQGLTGGQGELFF
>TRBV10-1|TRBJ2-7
CASSRLAGVPESEQYF
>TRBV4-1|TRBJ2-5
CASSQVPRGSETQYF
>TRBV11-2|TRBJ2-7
CASSLGRRSLYEQYF
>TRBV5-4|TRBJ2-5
CASREAGLGKETQYF
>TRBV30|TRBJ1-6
CARRQGPTALHF
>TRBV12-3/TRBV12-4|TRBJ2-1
CASSVAGEQFF
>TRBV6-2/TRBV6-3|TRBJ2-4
CASSTGGFQGRIQYF
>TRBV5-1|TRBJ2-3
CASSLGTVEDTQYF
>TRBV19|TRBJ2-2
CASSTTGLTGELFF
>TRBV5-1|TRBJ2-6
CASSSDPYSGANVLTF
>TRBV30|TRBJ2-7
CAWSVRTAYEQYF
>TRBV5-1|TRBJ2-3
CASSYGQGAHSSTDTQYF
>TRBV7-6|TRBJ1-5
CASSLGSREGSNQPQHF
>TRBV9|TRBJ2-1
CASSVNSGGNNEQFF
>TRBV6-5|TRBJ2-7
CASSYSPGNSYEQYF
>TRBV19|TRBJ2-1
CASSIRTKYNEQFF
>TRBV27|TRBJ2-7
CASSFPHEQYF
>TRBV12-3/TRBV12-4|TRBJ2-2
CASGSGLTGELFF
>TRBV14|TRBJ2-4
CASSQYRGGAKNIQYF
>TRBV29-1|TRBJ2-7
CSVEQREYSYEQYF
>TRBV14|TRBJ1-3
CASSQDPRFFSGNTIYF
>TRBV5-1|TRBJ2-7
CASSLDYDRVYEQYF
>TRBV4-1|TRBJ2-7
CASSSPGQGDYEQYF
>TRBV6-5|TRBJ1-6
CASRIQGYNSPLHF
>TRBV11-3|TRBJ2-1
CASSLGFGGGGSQVF
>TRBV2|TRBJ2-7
CASRTGTPREQYF
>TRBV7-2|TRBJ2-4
CASSLVYAQGKNIQYF
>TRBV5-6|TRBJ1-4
CASSLAFRATNEKLFF
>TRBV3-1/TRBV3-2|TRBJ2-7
CASSQAFSPGKGYEQYF
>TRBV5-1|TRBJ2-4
CASSLRQGGLDIQYF
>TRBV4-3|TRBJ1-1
CASSQGVNTEAFF
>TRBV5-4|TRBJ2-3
CASSLGSTWGADTQYF
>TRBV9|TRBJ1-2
CASSAGATTIGKGNYGYTF
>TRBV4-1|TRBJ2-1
CASSQDATGSSYNEQFF
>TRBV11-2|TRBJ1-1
CASSFPGRRNTEAFF